The 28 T cell receptor beta chains given below trace back to one sample, sequenced in a study of post-analysis software for immune sequencing data. Points from the study as a whole: There were five TRBV segments more frequent in patients than controls, and TRBV5-6, TRBV5-1 and TRBV20-1 were among them.

Their recognized antigens are unknown. Unique molecular identifiers featured in each of the TCR beta cDNA libraries. One entry per CDR3 protein results from TCRdb running MiXCR on the PCR reads. The profile shows 650,000 to 900,000 distinct CDR3 sequences, 46% of them singletons. The sample taken for sequencing was blood. The receptors here all came from a girl aged 10 to 17 with multiple sclerosis.

The chain carries TRBV9 and TRBJ2-1, with 10 positions matching TRBD2. V lost 0 bases to trimming and J lost 4 bases; unmatched junction nucleotides: 10. The length of the CDR3 is 18 residues. Germline V gene sequence: CDR1 SGDLS, CDR2 YYNGEE. CDR3 bases: TGTGCCAGCAGCGTAGCTCGACAGCGGGAGGGGAAGTACAATGAGCAGTTCTTC. Amino acid sequence: CASSVARQREGKYNEQFF.

This clonotype was found a few times. This chain connects TRBV24-1 to TRBJ2-7; D may match TRBD1 or TRBD2 (5 bases each). V was trimmed by 3 bases and J by 7 bases, leaving 12 bases between them. CDR1 and CDR2 from the germline V gene are KGHDR and SFDVKD. The CDR3 runs 13 residues. The CDR3 is CATSDGTRREQYF. The CDR3 DNA reads TGTGCCACCAGTGATGGGACCAGGCGGGAGCAGTACTTC.

V is TRBV20-1 and J is TRBJ2-1; 9 bases match TRBD2. The CDR3 loop spans 16 amino acids. V was pared by 2 bases and J by 6 bases, with 11 bases of the junction left unmatched. From germline, CDR1 is DFQATT and CDR2 SNEGSKA (reference sequence). CDR3 sequence (DNA): TGCAGTGCTAGACCACCGGGACTAGCCGTCGTCAATGAGCAGTTCTTC. It translates to CSARPPGLAVVNEQFF.

Only a few counts were recorded for this clonotype. The chain joins TRBV7-3 to TRBJ2-1, with 10 bases lining up with TRBD2. V dropped 1 base and J dropped 4; count of bases not matched to a gene: 7. CDR3 length: 17 residues. CDR1 is SGHTA, CDR2 FQGTGA, per germline. The CDR3 DNA is TGTGCCAGCAGCTTAATCGGGACTAGCGAATATTACAATGAGCAGTTCTTC. Amino acids: CASSLIGTSEYYNEQFF.

The chain employs TRBV27 and TRBJ2-1; the D call may be TRBD1 or TRBD2 (6 bases each). Germline lookup yields CDR1 MNHEY and CDR2 SMNVEV (reference sequence). This CDR3 comprises 14 residues. Trimming stripped 7 bases from V and 9 bases from J, with 19 bases between. The CDR3: CASTGLGGGAEQFF. DNA of the CDR3: TGTGCCAGCACCGGATTAGGGGGAGGCGCTGAGCAGTTCTTC.

This clonotype was found a few times. The chain uses TRBV29-1 and TRBJ1-2, with 9 bases matching TRBD1. Germline V gene lookup returns CDR1 SQVTM and CDR2 ANQGSEA. The CDR3 is 13 residues long. V lost 7 bases and J lost 4; bases outside the gene matches: 7. CDR3 sequence (DNA): TGCAGCGACGCCGGGACAGGGATCTATGGCTACACCTTC. Protein sequence: CSDAGTGIYGYTF. The full variable domain, its missing parts supplied by reference TRBV29-1 and TRBJ1-2, is SAVISQKPSRDICQRGTSLTIQCQVDSQVTMMFWYRQQPGQSLTLIATANQGSEATYESGFVIDKFPISRPNLTFSTLTVSNMSPEDSSIYLCSDAGTGIYGYTFGSGTRLTVV.

The chain couples TRBV12-3 or TRBV12-4 to TRBJ2-7, with 9 bases lining up with TRBD2. The CDR3 extends over 18 amino acids. V shed 5 bases, J shed 7 bases, and the junction held 21 bases outside the gene matches. CDR3 coding DNA: TGTGCCAGCAGTCCCCATAGTGGCGGGAGGGCCTTTGGCAATGAGCAGTACTTC. Amino acids: CASSPHSGGRAFGNEQYF.

The chain is built from TRBV3-1 and TRBJ2-3, with TRBD2 matching 12 bases. Germline values: CDR1 LGHDT, CDR2 YNNKEL (reference sequence). V shed 4 bases, J shed 6 bases, and the junction held 8 bases outside the gene matches. This CDR3 contains 16 residues. The CDR3 DNA sequence: TGTGCCAGCAGCCCGAGGACTAGCGGGACCGGCGATACGCAGTATTTT. This gives the protein CASSPRTSGTGDTQYF.

This clonotype was picked up a small number of times. This chain joins TRBV9 and TRBJ2-3; no definite D call. V lost 0 bases, J lost 5 bases, and 10 bases lay in between. The CDR3 runs 14 residues. The germline V gene has CDR1 SGDLS and CDR2 YYNGEE. CDR3 in DNA: TGTGCCAGCAGCGTAGCAAACTTCGGAGATACGCAGTATTTT. Its protein is CASSVANFGDTQYF.

This sequence joins TRBV20-1 and TRBJ2-1; D unresolved. Germline V CDR1 and CDR2: DFQATT, SNEGSKA (reference sequence). The V gene lost 2 bases and the J gene lost 8 bases, with 7 bases spanning the gap. There are 11 residues in the CDR3. CDR3 sequence: CSARWVDEQFF. The CDR3 nucleotides read TGCAGTGCTAGATGGGTTGATGAGCAGTTCTTC.

This chain uses TRBV6-2 or TRBV6-3 with TRBJ2-4, with 11 bases matching TRBD2. J lost 9 bases, V lost 3 bases, and 4 bases had no gene match. CDR3 length equals 14 residues. Germline V gene sequence: CDR1 MNHEY, CDR2 SVGEGT. The CDR3 is CASSYTSGSSIQYF. Here the CDR3 DNA reads TGTGCCAGCAGTTATACTAGCGGGAGCAGCATTCAGTACTTC.

This clonotype was observed a handful of times. The V and J genes are TRBV6-4 and TRBJ2-6, with 9 bases matching TRBD1. The V and J ends lost 3 bases and 1 base, in that order; junction bases with no gene match: 1. This CDR3 has 16 amino acids. Germline CDR1 and CDR2: MRHNA and SNTAGT. The CDR3 nucleotides read TGTGCCAGCAGTGAACAGGGGGCGTCTGGGGCCAACGTCCTGACTTTC. This sequence encodes CASSEQGASGANVLTF.

In its sample, this clonotype was seen a few times. This sequence joins TRBV29-1 and TRBJ2-1; TRBD2 agrees at 10 bases. Germline V lookup: CDR1 SQVTM, CDR2 ANQGSEA. This CDR3 has 14 residues. Trimming took 8 bases from V and 1 from J; bases not matched to a gene: 5. CDR3 amino acids: CSTEREGSYNEQFF. In DNA, the CDR3 is TGCAGCACCGAGCGGGAGGGGTCCTACAATGAGCAGTTCTTC.

The rearrangement links TRBV5-1 to TRBJ2-1; TRBD2 matches at 13 bases. CDR3 length: 17 residues. Germline assignment: CDR1 SGHRS and CDR2 YFSETQ. V shed 4 bases and J 10 bases; nucleotides not matched to a gene: 14. CDR3 in amino acids: CASSLYIGLAGVEEQFF. For the CDR3, the DNA is TGCGCCAGCAGCCTCTATATAGGACTAGCGGGAGTGGAGGAGCAGTTCTTC.

V usage is TRBV6-2 or TRBV6-3 and J usage is TRBJ2-3; D might be TRBD2 (5 bases). The length of the CDR3 is 15 residues. V was trimmed by 2 bases and J by 0 bases, leaving 9 bases between them. Germline V CDR1 and CDR2: MNHEY, SVGEGT. CDR3 loop: CASSYDLASTDTQYF. CDR3 sequence (DNA): TGTGCCAGCAGTTACGATCTAGCCAGCACAGATACGCAGTATTTT.

This clonotype was found a few times. CDR3 in DNA: TGTGCCACCAGTGAGCCGGGACAGCCCTACAATGAGCAGTTCTTC. Encoded protein: CATSEPGQPYNEQFF. The chain recombines TRBV24-1 with TRBJ2-1, with 7 bases aligning to TRBD1. This CDR3 comprises 15 residues. J lost 2 bases, V lost 4 bases, and 4 bases had no gene match. Germline CDR1 is KGHDR and CDR2 is SFDVKD.

The chain links TRBV20-1 to TRBJ2-1; TRBD1 aligns across 9 bases. There are 15 residues in the CDR3. CDR1 DFQATT and CDR2 SNEGSKA come from the germline V gene (reference sequence). The V gene end was trimmed by 5 bases and the J gene end by 3 bases; junction bases not matched to a gene: 8. The CDR3 nucleotides are TGCAGTGCTTACGCCGGGACAGGGATCTACAATGAGCAGTTCTTC. Translated: CSAYAGTGIYNEQFF.

The chain couples TRBV20-1 to TRBJ1-4, with D possibly TRBD1 on 6 matching bases. V shed 6 bases and J shed 15 bases, with 23 bases lying between them. Germline CDR1 is DFQATT and CDR2 is SNEGSKA (reference sequence). This CDR3 region has 13 residues. This CDR3 is CSAGTKGGGEVFF. The CDR3 DNA is TGCAGTGCAGGGACAAAGGGGGGCGGAGAAGTGTTTTTT.

This clonotype was seen a few times. The chain's CDR3 is CASSFRGMGEKLFF. The CDR3 region has the DNA TGTGCCAGCAGTTTTCGCGGGATGGGTGAAAAACTGTTTTTT. The chain recombines TRBV12-3 or TRBV12-4 with TRBJ1-4; D unresolved. The CDR3 loop spans 14 amino acids. Trimming took off 3 bases at V and 7 bases at J, with 12 bases between the two ends.

J is TRBJ2-7 and V is TRBV6-1; possible D gene TRBD2, 6 bases. The CDR3 loop spans 19 amino acids. The germline V gene encodes CDR1 MNHNS and CDR2 SASEGT. V gave up 0 bases and J gave up 5 bases, with 26 bases separating them. The CDR3 region has the DNA TGTGCCAGCAGTGAAGCCCGGCAGGGCAGACTAGTTTGGTCCAACGAGCAGTACTTC. Protein: CASSEARQGRLVWSNEQYF.

The chain employs TRBV7-2 and TRBJ1-3; no reliable D call. Trimming left V 5 bases short and J 0 bases short, with 11 bases between. The CDR3 consists of 15 residues. Per the germline V gene, CDR1 is SGHTA and CDR2 is FQGNSA. The CDR3 DNA is TGTGCCAGCAGCCTCGACGGGAGCTCTGGAAACACCATATATTTT. This sequence encodes CASSLDGSSGNTIYF.

Notes on this clonotype: The CDR3 carries no conserved terminal phenylalanine or tryptophan, so it likely arises from a read error. This chain links TRBV20-1 with TRBJ2-7; 12 bases fit TRBD2. J lost 4 bases, V lost 0 bases, and 7 bases had no gene match. CDR1 and CDR2 from the germline V gene are DFQATT and SNEGSKA (reference sequence). CDR3 length: 16 amino acids. CDR3 protein: CSARDATSGSMYEQYL. The CDR3 DNA sequence: TGCAGTGCTAGAGACGCGACTAGCGGGAGTATGTACGAGCAGTACCTC.

The chain carries TRBV20-1 and TRBJ2-7; tentatively, D is TRBD2 (5 bases). The CDR3 spans 14 residues. Germline V gene sequence: CDR1 DFQATT, CDR2 SNEGSKA (reference sequence). Trimming took 2 bases from V and 2 from J, leaving 13 bases between them. CDR3 coding DNA: TGCAGTGCTAGACCCATTAGCGAGACCTACGAGCAGTACTTC. Its translation is CSARPISETYEQYF.

The chain uses TRBV7-2 and TRBJ2-4, with 7 bases lining up with TRBD1. The DNA end is more similar to TRBJ2-7, so the J call may be wrong. The CDR3 is 13 residues long. Germline CDR1 is SGHTA and CDR2 is FQGNSA. CDR3 nucleotides: TGTGCCAGCACGCGACAGGGAAGGAACGAGCAGTACTTC. It is translated as CASTRQGRNEQYF.

The V gene is TRBV3-1, the J gene TRBJ2-7; 11 positions agree with TRBD1. The trim removed 5 bases at V and 5 bases at J, leaving 8 bases unmatched. There are 15 residues in the CDR3. In germline, CDR1 is LGHDT, CDR2 YNNKEL (reference sequence). The CDR3: CASSTEDRGPHEQYF. The CDR3 nucleotides read TGTGCCAGCAGCACCGAGGACAGGGGGCCCCACGAGCAGTACTTC.

With respect to this clonotype: A much larger clone is a single base away; this may be a read error. The chain employs TRBV29-1 and TRBJ1-2; the D gene is possibly TRBD1 (5 bases). The length of the CDR3 is 12 residues. Trimming stripped 4 bases from V and 8 bases from J, with 14 bases between. The germline CDR1 and CDR2 sequences are SQVTM and ANQGSEA. The CDR3 here is CSVVGRGKGYTF. DNA for the CDR3: TGCAGCGTTGTCGGACGGGGGAAGGGCTACACCTTC.

The table lists this clonotype with a count of one. This chain connects TRBV9 to TRBJ2-6; D not resolved. The CDR3 contains 16 residues. V lost 6 bases and J lost 4, with 17 bases in between. CDR1 SGDLS and CDR2 YYNGEE come from the germline V gene. CDR3 bases: TGTGCCAGCACCAAACTCGACACCAGGGGGGCCAACGTCCTGACTTTC. It translates to CASTKLDTRGANVLTF.

In DNA, the CDR3 is TGTGCCAGCAGTCGGGACAGGGGATACTACGAGCAGTACTTC. Its translation: CASSRDRGYYEQYF. This sequence joins TRBV6-5 and TRBJ2-7; TRBD1 matches 10 bases. The germline V gene has CDR1 MNHEY and CDR2 SVGAGI. V gave up 5 bases and J gave up 3 bases; unmatched junction bases: 4. There are 14 residues in the CDR3.